This T cell receptor beta chain derives from a study of CD8 T cells in ankylosing spondylitis. Study results and limitations: Matched synovial fluid from ankylosing spondylitis patients was reported to be enriched for disease-linked clones. Characteristic, it appeared, of ankylosing spondylitis blood was a TCR beta motif of roughly eight highly homologous variants.

This clonotype was observed a handful of times. Its antigen remains unknown. TCRdb re-derived calls from the 5' RACE reads in MiXCR, one entry per CDR3 protein. Among just under 550,000 distinct CDR3 sequences, 10% to 15% were seen once, and the ten largest hold 6.8%. The origin of this receptor is a male donor with ankylosing spondylitis. Sample: blood, either unsorted or a sorted T cell fraction (not recorded which).

The CDR3 DNA follows: TGTGCCATCCGGCGGGAGAGCACAGATACGCAGTATTTT. It codes for CAIRRESTDTQYF. The V and J genes are TRBV10-3 and TRBJ2-3, with TRBD2 matching over 7 bases. CDR3 length: 13 amino acids. V was pared by 8 bases and J by 0 bases, with 2 bases of the junction left unmatched. CDR1 and CDR2 from the germline V gene are ENHRY and SYGVKD.